This T cell receptor beta chain comes out of a study of OX40 agonist ivuxolimab in advanced cancers. In the study overall: A mean age of about 59 years, range about 23 to 90, was recorded, and roughly 80% were male. Study conclusions and caveats: Averaging showed that CD8+ T cells had more expanded clones than CD4+ did. The antigen specificity of the peripheral T cells (those that were expanded) was not determined. The study found among the lowest clonal expansion in partial responders at 0.1-3.0 mg/kg.

As for this clone: What it binds is not known.

Profiling relied on immunoSEQ multiplex PCR, and the TCRdb table lists in-frame clones only, not all of them. The table has about 13,000 clones, under 70% seen once. Trimming at V came to 6 bases and at J to 4 bases, leaving 4 bases not matched to a gene. The CDR3 is 14 residues long. Germline CDR1 and CDR2: MNHEY and SMNVEV (reference sequence). The sequence was obtained from an adult with an advanced solid tumor such as melanoma, head and neck, liver or kidney cancer. V gene TRBV27 combines with J gene TRBJ2-3; 10 nucleotides match TRBD1. Sequencing was performed on CD4+ or CD8+ T cells sorted from blood, taken in a trial of the OX40 agonist ivuxolimab. The CDR3 loop reads CASRRQGAADTQYF. In DNA, the CDR3 is TGTGCCAGCAGGCGACAGGGGGCAGCAGATACGCAGTATTTT.